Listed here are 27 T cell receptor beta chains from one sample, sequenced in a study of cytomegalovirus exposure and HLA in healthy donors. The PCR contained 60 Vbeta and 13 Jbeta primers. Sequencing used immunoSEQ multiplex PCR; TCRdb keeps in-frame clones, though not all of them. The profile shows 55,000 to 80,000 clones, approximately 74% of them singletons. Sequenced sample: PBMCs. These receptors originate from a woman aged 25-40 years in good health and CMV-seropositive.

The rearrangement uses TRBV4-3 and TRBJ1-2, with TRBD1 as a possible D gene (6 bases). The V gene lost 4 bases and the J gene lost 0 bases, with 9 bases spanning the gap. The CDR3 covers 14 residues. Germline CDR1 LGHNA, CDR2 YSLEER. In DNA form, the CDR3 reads TGCGCCAGCAGCCGGACAGAGACTAACTATGGCTACACCTTC. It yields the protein CASSRTETNYGYTF.

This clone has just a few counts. CDR3 coding DNA: TGTGCCAGCAGTCAGGGACAGAACCAAGAGACCCAGTACTTC. It is translated as CASSQGQNQETQYF. The V call is TRBV28, the J call TRBJ2-5; 7 bases fit TRBD1. The CDR3 covers 14 residues. Losses at the gene ends were 5 bases for V and 0 bases for J; bases not matched to a gene: 3. Germline CDR1 is MDHEN and CDR2 is SYDVKM.

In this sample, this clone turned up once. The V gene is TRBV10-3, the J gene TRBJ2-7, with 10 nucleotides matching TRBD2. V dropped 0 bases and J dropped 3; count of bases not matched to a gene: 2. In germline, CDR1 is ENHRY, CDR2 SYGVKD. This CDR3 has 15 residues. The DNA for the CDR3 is TGTGCCATCAGTGAGTCGGCTAGCGGGAGCTACGAGCAGTACTTC. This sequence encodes CAISESASGSYEQYF.

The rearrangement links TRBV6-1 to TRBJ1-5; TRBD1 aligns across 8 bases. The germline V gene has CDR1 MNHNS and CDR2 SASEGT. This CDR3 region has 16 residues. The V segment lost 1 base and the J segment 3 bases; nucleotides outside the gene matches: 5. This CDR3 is CASSEGRGRINQPQHF. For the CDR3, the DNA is TGTGCCAGCAGTGAAGGCAGGGGGCGGATCAATCAGCCCCAGCATTTT.

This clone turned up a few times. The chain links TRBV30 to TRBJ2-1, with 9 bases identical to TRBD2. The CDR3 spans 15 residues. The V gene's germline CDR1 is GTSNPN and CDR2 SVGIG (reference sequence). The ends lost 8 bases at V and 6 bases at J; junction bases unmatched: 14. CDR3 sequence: CALDRSGSSPNEQFF. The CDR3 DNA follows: TGTGCCCTGGACCGTAGCGGGAGTTCCCCCAATGAGCAGTTCTTC.

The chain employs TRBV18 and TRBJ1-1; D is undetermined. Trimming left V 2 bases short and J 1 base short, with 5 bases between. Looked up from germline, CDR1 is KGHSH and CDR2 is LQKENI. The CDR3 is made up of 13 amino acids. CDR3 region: CASSPTRNTEAFF. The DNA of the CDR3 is TGTGCCAGCTCACCAACAAGGAACACTGAAGCTTTCTTT.

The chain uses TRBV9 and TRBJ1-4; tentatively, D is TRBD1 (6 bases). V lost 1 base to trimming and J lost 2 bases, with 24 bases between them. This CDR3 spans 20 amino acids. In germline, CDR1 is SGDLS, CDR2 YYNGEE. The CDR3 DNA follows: TGTGCCAGCAGCGTAAAGGGAGGGGGGCAGGGGCTCTGGACTAATGAAAAACTGTTTTTT. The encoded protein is CASSVKGGGQGLWTNEKLFF.

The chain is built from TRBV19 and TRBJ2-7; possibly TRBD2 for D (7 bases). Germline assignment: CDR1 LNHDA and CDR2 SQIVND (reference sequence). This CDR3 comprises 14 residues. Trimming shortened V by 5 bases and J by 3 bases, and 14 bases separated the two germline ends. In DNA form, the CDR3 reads TGTGCCAGTAGTCGGGGGGCCGGGGACTACGAGCAGTACTTC. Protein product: CASSRGAGDYEQYF.

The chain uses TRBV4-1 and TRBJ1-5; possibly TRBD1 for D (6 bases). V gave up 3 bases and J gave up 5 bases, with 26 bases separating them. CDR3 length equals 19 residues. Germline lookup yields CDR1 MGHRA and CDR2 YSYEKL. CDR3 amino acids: CASSHPRDILRGLDQPQHF. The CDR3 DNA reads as TGCGCCAGCAGCCACCCCCGGGACATTTTACGGGGTTTGGATCAGCCCCAGCATTTT.

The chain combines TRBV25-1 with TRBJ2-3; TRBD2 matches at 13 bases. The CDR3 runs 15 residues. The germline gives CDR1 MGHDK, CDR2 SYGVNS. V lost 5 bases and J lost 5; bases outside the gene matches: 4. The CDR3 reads CASSSRLAGGDTQYF. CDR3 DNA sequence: TGTGCCAGCAGTTCCCGACTAGCGGGAGGAGATACGCAGTATTTT.

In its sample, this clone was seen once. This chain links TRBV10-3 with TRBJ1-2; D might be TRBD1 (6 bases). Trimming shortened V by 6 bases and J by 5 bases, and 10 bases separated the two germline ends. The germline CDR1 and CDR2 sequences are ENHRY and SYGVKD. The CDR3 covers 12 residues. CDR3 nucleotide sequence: TGTGCCATCAGCGGGACACCTTATGGCTACACCTTC. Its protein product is CAISGTPYGYTF.

The CDR3 protein is CASGTSGRAVGETQYF. In DNA form, the CDR3 reads TGCGCCAGCGGAACTAGCGGGAGGGCTGTCGGGGAGACCCAGTACTTC. The J gene is TRBJ2-5, the V gene TRBV10-1, with 13 bases identical to TRBD2. The CDR3 consists of 16 residues. Unmatched junction bases numbered 11, after V lost 8 bases and J lost 5 bases. Germline loops: CDR1 WNHNN, CDR2 SYGVQD (reference sequence).

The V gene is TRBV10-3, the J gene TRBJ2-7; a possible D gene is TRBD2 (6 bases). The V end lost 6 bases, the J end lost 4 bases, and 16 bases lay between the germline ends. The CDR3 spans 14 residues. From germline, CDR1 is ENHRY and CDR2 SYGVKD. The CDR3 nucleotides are TGTGCCATCAGCCCCCGAAGCGGGCAGTACGAGCAGTACTTC. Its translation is CAISPRSGQYEQYF.

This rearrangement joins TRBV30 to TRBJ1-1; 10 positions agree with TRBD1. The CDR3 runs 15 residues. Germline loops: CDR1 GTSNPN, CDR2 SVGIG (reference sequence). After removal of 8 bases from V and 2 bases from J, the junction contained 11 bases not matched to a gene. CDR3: CARETGGAKNTEAFF. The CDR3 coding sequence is TGTGCCCGAGAGACAGGGGGCGCGAAAAACACTGAAGCTTTCTTT.

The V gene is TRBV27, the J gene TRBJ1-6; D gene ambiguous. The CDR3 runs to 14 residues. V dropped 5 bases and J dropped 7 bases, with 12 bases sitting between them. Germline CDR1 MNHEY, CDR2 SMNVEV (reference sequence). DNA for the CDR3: TGTGCCAGCAGTCTCTTGGGGAGGAATTCACCCCTCCACTTT. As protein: CASSLLGRNSPLHF.

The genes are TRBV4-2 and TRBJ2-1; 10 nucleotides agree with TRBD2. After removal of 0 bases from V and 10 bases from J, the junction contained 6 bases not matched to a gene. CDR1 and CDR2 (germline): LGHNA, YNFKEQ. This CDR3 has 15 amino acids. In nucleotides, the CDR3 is TGTGCCAGCAGCCAAGAAAGCGGGAGGGCGCGGGAGCAGTTCTTC. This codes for CASSQESGRAREQFF.

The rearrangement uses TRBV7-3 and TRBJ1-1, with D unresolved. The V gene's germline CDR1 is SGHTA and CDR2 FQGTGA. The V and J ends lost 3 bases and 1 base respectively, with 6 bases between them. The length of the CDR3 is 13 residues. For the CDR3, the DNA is TGTGCCAGCAGCTTTTCACAGAACACTGAAGCTTTCTTT. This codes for CASSFSQNTEAFF.

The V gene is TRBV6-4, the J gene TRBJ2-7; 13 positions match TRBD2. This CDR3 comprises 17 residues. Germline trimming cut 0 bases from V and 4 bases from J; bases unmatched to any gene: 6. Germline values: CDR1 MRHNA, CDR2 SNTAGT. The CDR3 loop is CASSDSVGTSGKYEQYF. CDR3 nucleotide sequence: TGTGCCAGCAGTGACTCGGTGGGGACTAGCGGGAAGTACGAGCAGTACTTC.

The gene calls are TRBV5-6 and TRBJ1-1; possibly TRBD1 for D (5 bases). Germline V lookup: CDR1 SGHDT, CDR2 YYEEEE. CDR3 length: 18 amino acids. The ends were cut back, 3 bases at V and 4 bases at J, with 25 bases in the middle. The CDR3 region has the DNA TGTGCCAGCAGCTCCTTCGTGTGGTGGGGCCAGGAGGGCACTGAAGCTTTCTTT. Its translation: CASSSFVWWGQEGTEAFF.

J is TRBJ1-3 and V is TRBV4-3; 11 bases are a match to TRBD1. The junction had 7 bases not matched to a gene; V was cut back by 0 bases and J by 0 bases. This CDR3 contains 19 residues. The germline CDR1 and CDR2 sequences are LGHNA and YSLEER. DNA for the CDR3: TGCGCCAGCAGCCAAGATGTGTGGGACAGGGGGATCTCTGGAAACACCATATATTTT. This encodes CASSQDVWDRGISGNTIYF.

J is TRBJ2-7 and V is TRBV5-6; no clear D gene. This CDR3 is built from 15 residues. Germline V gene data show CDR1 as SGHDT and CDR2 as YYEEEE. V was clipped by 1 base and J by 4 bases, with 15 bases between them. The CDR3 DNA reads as TGTGCCAGCAGCTTGCAGGCCCTTCCGCCTTACGAGCAGTACTTC. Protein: CASSLQALPPYEQYF.

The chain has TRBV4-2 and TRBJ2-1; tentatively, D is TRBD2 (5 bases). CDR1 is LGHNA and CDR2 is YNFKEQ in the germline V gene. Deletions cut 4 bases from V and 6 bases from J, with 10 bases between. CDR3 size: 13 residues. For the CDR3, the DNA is TGTGCCAGCAGCCCTATTACTAGCAATGAGCAGTTCTTC. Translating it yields CASSPITSNEQFF.

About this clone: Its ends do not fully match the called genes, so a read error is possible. This chain's CDR3 is CAWSKRTDNQPQQF. The CDR3 DNA follows: TGTGCCTGGAGTAAGAGGACAGACAATCAGCCCCAGCAGTTT. The chain uses TRBV30 and TRBJ1-5; possible D gene TRBD1, 6 bases. The germline V gene encodes CDR1 GTSNPN and CDR2 SVGIG (reference sequence). This CDR3 contains 14 residues.

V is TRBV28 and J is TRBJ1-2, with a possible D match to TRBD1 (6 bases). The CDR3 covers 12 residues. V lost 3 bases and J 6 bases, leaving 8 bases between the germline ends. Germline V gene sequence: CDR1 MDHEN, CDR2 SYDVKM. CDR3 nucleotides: TGTGCCAGCAGTTTGTGGGGGCATGGCTACACCTTC. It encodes CASSLWGHGYTF.

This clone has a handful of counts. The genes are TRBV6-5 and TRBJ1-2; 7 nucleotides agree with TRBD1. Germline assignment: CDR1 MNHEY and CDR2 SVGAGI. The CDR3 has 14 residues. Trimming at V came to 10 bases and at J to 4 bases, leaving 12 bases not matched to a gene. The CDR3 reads CATTNSGTAYGYTF. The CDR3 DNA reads TGTGCCACGACGAATTCCGGGACAGCCTATGGCTACACCTTC.

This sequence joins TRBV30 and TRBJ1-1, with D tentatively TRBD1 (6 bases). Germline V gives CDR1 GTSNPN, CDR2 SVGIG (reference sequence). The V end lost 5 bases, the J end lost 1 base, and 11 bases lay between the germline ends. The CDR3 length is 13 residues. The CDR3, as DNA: TGTGCCTGGCAGGGACATAGGAACACTGAAGCTTTCTTT. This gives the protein CAWQGHRNTEAFF.

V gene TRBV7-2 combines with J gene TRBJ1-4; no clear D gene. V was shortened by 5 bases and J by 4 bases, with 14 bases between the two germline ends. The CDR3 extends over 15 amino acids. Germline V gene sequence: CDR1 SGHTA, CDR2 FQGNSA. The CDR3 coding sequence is TGTGCCAGCAGCCCCCTGGTAGGAGGTAATGAAAAACTGTTTTTT. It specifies CASSPLVGGNEKLFF.